This TCR beta chain is drawn from a study of T cell repertoires in cytomegalovirus infection. Overall study results and limits: The ex vivo response was dominated by HLA-C-restricted CMV-specific TCR beta clonotypes.

The CDR3 covers 19 residues. With V trimmed by 3 bases and J by 5 bases, 17 bases remained unmatched. The germline V gene has CDR1 WSHSY and CDR2 SAAADI. TCRdb used MiXCR to reprocess the reads, holding one entry per CDR3 protein. The repertoire holds about 890,000 distinct CDR3 sequences, with around 32% as singletons. Comment on this clonotype: Its target is not known.

The V gene is TRBV10-2, the J gene TRBJ2-3, with TRBD1 matching 10 bases. Sequencing used cultured CD8+ T cells from PBMCs, obtained from culture after CMV antigen stimulation. This receptor was obtained from a human donor in good health (CMV status not recorded). Some clones in this sample may be carry-over from other donors' samples. The CDR3 DNA reads as TGCGCCAGCAGTGAACACTATCCCATGACAGGGGGCGCAGGAGATACGCAGTATTTT. Amino acid sequence: CASSEHYPMTGGAGDTQYF.